Included here is one T cell receptor (beta chain) sequence, with context. Here immunoSEQ multiplex PCR was the method, and the copy in TCRdb shows in-frame clones only, minus some. The table records about 240,000 clones, around 86% of them present only once. The ends lost 6 bases at V and 0 bases at J; junction bases unmatched: 14. CDR1 and CDR2 (germline): SNHLY, FYNNEI. There are 18 residues in the CDR3. The sample belongs to a study of cytomegalovirus exposure and HLA in healthy donors. Sequencing was performed on PBMCs. The rearrangement uses TRBV2 and TRBJ1-3, with TRBD1 identical over 7 bases. The source is a woman in her twenties or thirties in good health and CMV-seropositive. The CDR3 protein is CASSSGGTAIFSGNTIYF. The DNA of the CDR3 is TGTGCCAGCAGCTCGGGAGGGACAGCGATATTCTCTGGAAACACCATATATTTT. Complete variable domain (other parts from reference TRBV2 and TRBJ1-3): EPEVTQTPSHQVTQMGQEVILRCVPISNHLYFYWYRQILGQKVEFLVSFYNNEISEKSEIFDDQFSVERPDGSNFTLKIRSTKLEDSAMYFCASSSGGTAIFSGNTIYFGEGSWLTVV.